This passage covers 19 T cell receptor beta chains from one sample sequenced in a study of cytomegalovirus exposure and HLA in healthy donors. A multiplex PCR was run with 60 Vbeta primers and 13 Jbeta primers. The method was immunoSEQ multiplex PCR; TCRdb's version includes in-frame clones alone and lacks a portion of them. The table has about 170,000 clones, more than 80% seen once. The source material was PBMCs. The receptors come from a male donor in good health and CMV-seronegative.

This clone was counted ten times or more. The CDR3 loop is CAISESTPNYGYTF. As DNA, the CDR3 is TGTGCCATCAGTGAGTCGACACCTAACTATGGCTACACCTTC. This chain uses TRBV10-3 with TRBJ1-2; no definite D call. The germline CDR1 and CDR2 sequences are ENHRY and SYGVKD. The ends were cut back, 0 bases at V and 0 bases at J, with 5 bases in the middle. The CDR3 sequence is 14 residues long.

The rearrangement uses TRBV6-6 and TRBJ2-7; perhaps TRBD1 as D (5 bases). Germline values: CDR1 MNHNY, CDR2 SVGAGI (reference sequence). CDR3 size: 15 residues. V was clipped by 2 bases and J by 2 bases, with 13 bases between them. In nucleotides, the CDR3 is TGTGCCAGCAGTTACACTTCGACAGCCACCTACGAGCAGTACTTC. It yields the protein CASSYTSTATYEQYF.

The chain employs TRBV7-2 and TRBJ2-3, with 7 positions matching TRBD1. The CDR3 is 14 amino acids. J was trimmed by 3 bases and V by 3 bases; bases with no gene match: 3. Germline V gene sequence: CDR1 SGHTA, CDR2 FQGNSA. Here the CDR3 reads CASSLDRFTDTQYF. The CDR3 DNA follows: TGTGCCAGCAGCTTGGACAGGTTTACAGATACGCAGTATTTT.

This chain uses TRBV19 with TRBJ1-5; TRBD1 might be the D (6 bases). The CDR3 contains 14 residues. V was shortened by 5 bases and J by 0 bases, with 8 bases between the two germline ends. Germline V lookup: CDR1 LNHDA, CDR2 SQIVND (reference sequence). CDR3: CASSGQLSNQPQHF. CDR3 nucleotide sequence: TGTGCCAGTAGTGGACAGCTTAGCAATCAGCCCCAGCATTTT. Full variable domain (rest looked up from reference TRBV19 and TRBJ1-5): DGGITQSPKYLFRKEGQNVTLSCEQNLNHDAMYWYRQDPGQGLRLIYYSQIVNDFQKGDIAEGYSVSREKKESFPLTVTSAQKNPTAFYLCASSGQLSNQPQHFGDGTRLSIL.

This clone is a singleton in its sample. The chain carries TRBV4-3 and TRBJ1-6; D is perhaps TRBD1 (5 bases). From germline, CDR1 is LGHNA and CDR2 YSLEER. V was pared by 4 bases and J by 0 bases, with 7 bases between. The CDR3 has 15 amino acids. In DNA, the CDR3 is TGCGCCAGCAGCCCAGACAGCTCCTATAATTCACCCCTCCACTTT. It is translated as CASSPDSSYNSPLHF.

The chain combines TRBV25-1 with TRBJ1-2; the match to TRBD1 covers 8 bases. The CDR3 contains 16 residues. V was clipped by 8 bases and J by 5 bases; unmatched bases: 16. From germline, CDR1 is MGHDK and CDR2 SYGVNS. DNA for the CDR3: TGTGCCAGCTGGGGTGGAAGGCAGGGGGCCTCATATGGCTACACCTTC. This codes for CASWGGRQGASYGYTF.

This clone was seen a few times. V gene TRBV6-1 combines with J gene TRBJ2-7, with 7 bases matching TRBD1. Germline CDR1 reads MNHNS; CDR2 reads SASEGT. The J segment lost 6 bases and the V segment lost 4 bases, leaving 9 bases of the junction unmatched. CDR3 size: 14 residues. This CDR3 reads CASSGRQGVVEQYF. CDR3 nucleotides: TGTGCCAGCAGTGGGAGACAGGGTGTTGTCGAGCAGTACTTC.

The rearrangement joins TRBV6-5 to TRBJ2-5; D unresolved. CDR1 is MNHEY, CDR2 SVGAGI, per germline. This CDR3 has 15 residues. The germline V and J ends were trimmed by 1 base and 1 base, with 10 bases remaining between them. For the CDR3, the DNA is TGTGCCAGCAGTTACTTCTCGCGGAGCCAAGAGACCCAGTACTTC. This codes for CASSYFSRSQETQYF.

The CDR3 here is CASSQGAGRGGTDTQYF. DNA for the CDR3: TGTGCCAGCAGCCAAGGTGCCGGGAGGGGCGGGACAGATACGCAGTATTTT. V is TRBV14 and J is TRBJ2-3; 8 bases align to TRBD2. From germline, CDR1 is SGHDN and CDR2 FVKESK. The CDR3 extends over 17 amino acids. Trimming cost V 1 base and J 3 bases; bases outside gene matches: 9.

The chain recombines TRBV7-9 with TRBJ2-7; 9 positions agree with TRBD2. The CDR3 is made up of 17 amino acids. V shed 1 base and J 2 bases; nucleotides not matched to a gene: 9. Germline values: CDR1 SEHNR, CDR2 FQNEAQ (reference sequence). CDR3 nucleotide sequence: TGTGCCAGCAGCTTAGGGGCCAGGCTAGCGGGGACCTACGAGCAGTACTTC. Protein: CASSLGARLAGTYEQYF.

The rearrangement uses TRBV7-9 and TRBJ2-1; 8 bases fit TRBD1. The length of the CDR3 is 16 residues. Germline V lookup: CDR1 SEHNR, CDR2 FQNEAQ (reference sequence). The V segment lost 5 bases and the J segment 2 bases; nucleotides outside the gene matches: 8. Written as DNA, the CDR3 is TGTGCCAGCAGCCCTCAGGGGGCAGGAACCTACAATGAGCAGTTCTTC. This sequence encodes CASSPQGAGTYNEQFF.

The gene calls are TRBV27 and TRBJ2-7; 8 bases line up with TRBD1. Per the germline V gene, CDR1 is MNHEY and CDR2 is SMNVEV (reference sequence). The CDR3 runs to 14 residues. V was pared by 0 bases and J by 5 bases, with 3 bases of the junction left unmatched. This chain's CDR3 is CASSLSGRGHEQYF. DNA of the CDR3: TGTGCCAGCAGTTTATCGGGCAGGGGGCACGAGCAGTACTTC.

The gene calls are TRBV7-9 and TRBJ1-5; no firm D call. In germline, CDR1 is SEHNR, CDR2 FQNEAQ (reference sequence). The V end was cut by 5 bases, the J end by 5 bases, with 13 bases between. This CDR3 is built from 14 residues. The DNA for the CDR3 is TGTGCCAGCAGCGCCTATTCGGGAGATCAGCCCCAGCATTTT. It translates to CASSAYSGDQPQHF.

This clone was picked up one time. This chain links TRBV11-2 with TRBJ1-1, with 7 bases matching TRBD1. This CDR3 has 16 residues. The germline gives CDR1 SGHAT, CDR2 FQNNGV. Trimming took 4 bases from V and 2 from J; bases not matched to a gene: 10. The DNA for the CDR3 is TGTGCCAGCAGCTCAGGGACGGGACAGTCCAACACTGAAGCTTTCTTT. It specifies CASSSGTGQSNTEAFF.

This clone was found once. The CDR3, as DNA: TGCGCCAGCAGCCCTCGGGGTGGTTACGAGCAGTACTTC. It is translated as CASSPRGGYEQYF. The chain is built from TRBV4-3 and TRBJ2-7, with a weak D call TRBD2 (5 bases). V was pared by 4 bases and J by 4 bases, with 11 bases between. Germline V CDR1 and CDR2: LGHNA, YSLEER. The CDR3 consists of 13 residues.

Worth noting for this clone: At the DNA level, this CDR3 is encoded by other sequences in the same sample as well. V and J are TRBV27 and TRBJ1-2, with TRBD1 matching 8 bases. V trimming: 5 bases; J trimming: 7 bases; junction bases outside the gene matches: 6. Per germline, CDR1 MNHEY and CDR2 SMNVEV (reference sequence). The CDR3 has 13 amino acids. The CDR3 protein is CASSPGQGSGYTF. The DNA of the CDR3 is TGTGCCAGCAGTCCCGGACAGGGTAGTGGCTACACCTTC.

This clone was seen just once. The chain joins TRBV28 to TRBJ1-5, with D possibly matching TRBD1 (6 bases). Germline V gives CDR1 MDHEN, CDR2 SYDVKM. This CDR3 is 16 amino acids long. Trimming took 5 bases from V and 0 from J, leaving 14 bases between them. The DNA of the CDR3 is TGTGCCAGCAGTCCCGCCGGGACACTTAGCAATCAGCCCCAGCATTTT. Translating gives CASSPAGTLSNQPQHF.

This chain links TRBV27 with TRBJ2-5; 9 positions match TRBD2. Trimming took 5 bases from V and 0 from J; bases not matched to a gene: 7. The CDR3 spans 16 residues. Germline CDR1 MNHEY, CDR2 SMNVEV (reference sequence). The CDR3 here is CASSTLAGRDQETQYF. As DNA, the CDR3 is TGTGCCAGCAGTACCCTAGCGGGGAGAGACCAAGAGACCCAGTACTTC.

The chain uses TRBV2 and TRBJ1-2; the D gene is possibly TRBD1 (6 bases). V was pared by 6 bases and J by 4 bases, with 18 bases between. CDR3 length: 15 residues. Per the germline V gene, CDR1 is SNHLY and CDR2 is FYNNEI. CDR3 region: CASRARQEILYGYTF. The DNA of the CDR3 is TGTGCCAGCAGGGCCAGACAGGAGATTCTCTATGGCTACACCTTC.